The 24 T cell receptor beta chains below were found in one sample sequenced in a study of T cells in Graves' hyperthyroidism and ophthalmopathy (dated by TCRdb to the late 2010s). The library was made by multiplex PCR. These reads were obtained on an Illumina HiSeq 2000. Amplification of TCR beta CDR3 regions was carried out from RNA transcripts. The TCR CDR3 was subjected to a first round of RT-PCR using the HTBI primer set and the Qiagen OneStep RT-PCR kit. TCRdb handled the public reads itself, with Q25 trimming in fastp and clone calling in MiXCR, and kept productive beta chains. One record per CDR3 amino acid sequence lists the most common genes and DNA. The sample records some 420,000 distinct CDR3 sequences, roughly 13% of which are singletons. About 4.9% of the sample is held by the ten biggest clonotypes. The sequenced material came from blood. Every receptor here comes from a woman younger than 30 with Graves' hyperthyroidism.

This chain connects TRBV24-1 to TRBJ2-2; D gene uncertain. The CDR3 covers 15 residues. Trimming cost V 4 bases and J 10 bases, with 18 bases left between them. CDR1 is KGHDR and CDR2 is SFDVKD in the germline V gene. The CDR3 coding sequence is TGTGCCACCAGTGACTCCAGGAGCCCTACTGAGGAGCTGTTTTTT. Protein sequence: CATSDSRSPTEELFF.

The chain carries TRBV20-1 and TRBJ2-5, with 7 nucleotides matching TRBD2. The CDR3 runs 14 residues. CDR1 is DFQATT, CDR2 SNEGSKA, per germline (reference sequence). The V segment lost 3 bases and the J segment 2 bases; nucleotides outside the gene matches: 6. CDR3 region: CSASLLAAQETQYF. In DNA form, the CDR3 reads TGCAGTGCTAGCCTTCTAGCGGCTCAAGAGACCCAGTACTTC.

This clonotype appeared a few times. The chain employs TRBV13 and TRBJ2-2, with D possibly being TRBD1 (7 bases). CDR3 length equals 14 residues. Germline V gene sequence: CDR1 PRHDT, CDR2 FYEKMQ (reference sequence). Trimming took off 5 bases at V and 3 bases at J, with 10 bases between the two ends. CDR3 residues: CASSAGQHTGELFF. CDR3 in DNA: TGTGCCAGCAGCGCGGGACAGCACACCGGGGAGCTGTTTTTT.

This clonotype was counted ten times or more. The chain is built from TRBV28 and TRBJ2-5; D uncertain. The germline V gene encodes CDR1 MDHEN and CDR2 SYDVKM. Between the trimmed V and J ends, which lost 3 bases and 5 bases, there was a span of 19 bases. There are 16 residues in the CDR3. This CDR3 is CASSFPTSRTIETQYF. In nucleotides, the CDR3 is TGTGCCAGCAGTTTCCCGACATCTCGTACGATTGAGACCCAGTACTTC.

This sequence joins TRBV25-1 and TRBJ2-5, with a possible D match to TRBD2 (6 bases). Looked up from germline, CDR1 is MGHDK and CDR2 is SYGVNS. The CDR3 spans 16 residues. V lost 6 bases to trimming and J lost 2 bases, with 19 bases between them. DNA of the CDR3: TGTGCCAGCAGAGTTAGAACCGGGACTTTACAAGAGACCCAGTACTTC. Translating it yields CASRVRTGTLQETQYF.

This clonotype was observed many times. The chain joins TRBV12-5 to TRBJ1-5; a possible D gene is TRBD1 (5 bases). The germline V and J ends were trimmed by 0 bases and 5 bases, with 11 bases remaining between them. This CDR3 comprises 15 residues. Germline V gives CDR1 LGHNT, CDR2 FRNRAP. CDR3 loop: CASGLVKGRHQPQHF. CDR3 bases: TGTGCTAGTGGTTTGGTAAAGGGGCGTCATCAGCCCCAGCATTTT.

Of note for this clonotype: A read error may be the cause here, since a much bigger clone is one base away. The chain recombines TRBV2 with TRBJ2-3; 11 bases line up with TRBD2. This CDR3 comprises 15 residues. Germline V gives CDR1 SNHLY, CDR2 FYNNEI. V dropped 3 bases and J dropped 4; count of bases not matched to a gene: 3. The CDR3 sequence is CASSDTSGSPDTQYF. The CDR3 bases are TGTGCCAGCAGTGACACTAGCGGGAGCCCAGATACGCAGTATTTT.

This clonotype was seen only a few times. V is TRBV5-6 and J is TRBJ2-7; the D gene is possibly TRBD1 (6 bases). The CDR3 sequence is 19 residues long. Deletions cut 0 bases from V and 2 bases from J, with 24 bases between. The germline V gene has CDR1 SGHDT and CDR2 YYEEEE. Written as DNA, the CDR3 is TGTGCCAGCAGCTTGGTGCTCGGCAGGGGCACGGTCTGGGCCTACGAGCAGTACTTC. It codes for CASSLVLGRGTVWAYEQYF.

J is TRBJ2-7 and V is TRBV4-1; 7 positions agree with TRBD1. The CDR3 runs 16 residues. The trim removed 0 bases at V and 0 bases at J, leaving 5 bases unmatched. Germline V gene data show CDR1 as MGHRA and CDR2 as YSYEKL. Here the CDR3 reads CASSQETGRISYEQYF. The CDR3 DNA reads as TGCGCCAGCAGCCAAGAGACAGGGCGAATCTCCTACGAGCAGTACTTC.

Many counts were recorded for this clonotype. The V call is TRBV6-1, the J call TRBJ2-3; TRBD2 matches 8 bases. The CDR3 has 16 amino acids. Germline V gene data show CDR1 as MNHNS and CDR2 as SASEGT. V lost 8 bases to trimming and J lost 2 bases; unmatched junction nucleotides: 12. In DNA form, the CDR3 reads TGTGCCAGCCGACTTAGGGTAGCGGGGCTCACAGATACGCAGTATTTT. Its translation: CASRLRVAGLTDTQYF.

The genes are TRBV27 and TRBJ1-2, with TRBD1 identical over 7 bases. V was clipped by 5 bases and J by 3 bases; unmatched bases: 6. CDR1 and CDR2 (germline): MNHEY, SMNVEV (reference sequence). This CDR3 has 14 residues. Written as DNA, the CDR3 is TGTGCCAGCAGTCGAGGGGGCGCGGACTATGGCTACACCTTC. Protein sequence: CASSRGGADYGYTF.

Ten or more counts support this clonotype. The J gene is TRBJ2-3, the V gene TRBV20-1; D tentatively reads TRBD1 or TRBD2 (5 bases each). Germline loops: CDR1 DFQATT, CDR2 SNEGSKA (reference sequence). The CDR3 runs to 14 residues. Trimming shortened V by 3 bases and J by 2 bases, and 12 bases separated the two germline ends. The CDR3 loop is CSARGPLFTDTQYF. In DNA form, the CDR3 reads TGCAGTGCTAGGGGACCGCTATTCACAGATACGCAGTATTTT.

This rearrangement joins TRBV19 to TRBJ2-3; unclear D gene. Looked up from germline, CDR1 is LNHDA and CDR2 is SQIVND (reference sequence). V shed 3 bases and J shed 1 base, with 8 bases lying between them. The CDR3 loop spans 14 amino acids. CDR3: CASSMWQGTDTQYF. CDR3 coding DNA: TGTGCCAGTAGTATGTGGCAGGGCACAGATACGCAGTATTTT.

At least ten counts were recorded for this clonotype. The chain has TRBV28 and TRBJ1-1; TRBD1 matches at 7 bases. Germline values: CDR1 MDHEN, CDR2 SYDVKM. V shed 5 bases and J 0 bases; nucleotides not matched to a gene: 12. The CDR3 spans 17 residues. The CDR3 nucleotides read TGTGCCAGCAGTACCGACCCGCTGGGACAGATGAACACTGAAGCTTTCTTT. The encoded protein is CASSTDPLGQMNTEAFF. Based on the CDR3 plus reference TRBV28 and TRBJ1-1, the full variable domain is DVKVTQSSRYLVKRTGEKVFLECVQDMDHENMFWYRQDPGLGLRLIYFSYDVKMKEKGDIPEGYSVSREKKERFSLILESASTNQTSMYLCASSTDPLGQMNTEAFFGQGTRLTVV.

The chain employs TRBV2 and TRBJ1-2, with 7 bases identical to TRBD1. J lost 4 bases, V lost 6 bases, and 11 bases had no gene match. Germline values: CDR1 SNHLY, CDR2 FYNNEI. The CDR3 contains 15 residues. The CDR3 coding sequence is TGTGCCAGCAGCCAACCGGGAGACAGGGCCTATGGCTACACCTTC. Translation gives CASSQPGDRAYGYTF.

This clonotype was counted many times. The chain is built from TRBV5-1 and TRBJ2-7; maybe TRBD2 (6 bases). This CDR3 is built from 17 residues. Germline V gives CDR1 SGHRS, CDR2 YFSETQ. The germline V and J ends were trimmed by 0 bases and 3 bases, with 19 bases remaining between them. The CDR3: CASSLASRNGGVYEQYF. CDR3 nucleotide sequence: TGCGCCAGCAGCTTGGCCTCCAGGAACGGCGGGGTCTACGAGCAGTACTTC. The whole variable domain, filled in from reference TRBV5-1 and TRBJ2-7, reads KAGVTQTPRYLIKTRGQQVTLSCSPISGHRSVSWYQQTPGQGLQFLFEYFSETQRNKGNFPGRFSGRQFSNSRSEMNVSTLELGDSALYLCASSLASRNGGVYEQYFGPGTRLTVT.

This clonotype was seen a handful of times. The CDR3 bases are TGTGCCAGCAGTTACGACACAGGGGGCGCCGAAGCTTTCTTT. It codes for CASSYDTGGAEAFF. The genes are TRBV6-6 and TRBJ1-1; 9 bases match TRBD1. J was trimmed by 8 bases and V by 2 bases; bases with no gene match: 6. CDR1 and CDR2 from the germline V gene are MNHNY and SVGAGI (reference sequence). The CDR3 covers 14 residues.

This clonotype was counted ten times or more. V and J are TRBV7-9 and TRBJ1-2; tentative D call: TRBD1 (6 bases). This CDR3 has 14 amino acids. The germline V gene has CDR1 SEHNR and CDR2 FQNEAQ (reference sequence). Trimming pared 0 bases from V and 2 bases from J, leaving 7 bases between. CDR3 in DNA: TGTGCCAGCAGCTTAGCGGGGACAAACTATGGCTACACCTTC. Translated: CASSLAGTNYGYTF.

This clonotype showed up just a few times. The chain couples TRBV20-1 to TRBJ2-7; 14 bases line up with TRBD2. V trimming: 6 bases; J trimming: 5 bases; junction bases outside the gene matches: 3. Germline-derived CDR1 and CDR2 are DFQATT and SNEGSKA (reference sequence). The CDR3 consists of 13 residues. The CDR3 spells CSAGTSGSDEQYF. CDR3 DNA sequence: TGCAGTGCCGGGACTAGCGGGAGCGACGAGCAGTACTTC.

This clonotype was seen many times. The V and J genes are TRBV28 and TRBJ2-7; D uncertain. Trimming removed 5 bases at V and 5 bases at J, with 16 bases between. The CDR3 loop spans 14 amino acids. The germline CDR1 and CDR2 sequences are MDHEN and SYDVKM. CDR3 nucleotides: TGTGCCAGCAGTCCAAGGTCAGAGTCGGACGAGCAGTACTTC. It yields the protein CASSPRSESDEQYF.

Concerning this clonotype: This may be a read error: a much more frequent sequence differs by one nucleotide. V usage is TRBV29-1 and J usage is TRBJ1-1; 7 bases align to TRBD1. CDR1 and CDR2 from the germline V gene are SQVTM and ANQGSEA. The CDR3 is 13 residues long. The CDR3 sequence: CSVVARGGTEASF. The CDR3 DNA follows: TGCAGCGTTGTAGCCAGGGGGGGCACTGAAGCTTCCTTT.

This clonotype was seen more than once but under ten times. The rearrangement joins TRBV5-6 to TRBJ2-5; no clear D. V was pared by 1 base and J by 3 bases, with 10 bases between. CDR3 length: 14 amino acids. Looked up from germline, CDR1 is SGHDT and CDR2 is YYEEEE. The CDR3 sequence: CASSLTLLKETQYF. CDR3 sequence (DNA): TGTGCCAGCAGCTTGACACTACTTAAAGAGACCCAGTACTTC.

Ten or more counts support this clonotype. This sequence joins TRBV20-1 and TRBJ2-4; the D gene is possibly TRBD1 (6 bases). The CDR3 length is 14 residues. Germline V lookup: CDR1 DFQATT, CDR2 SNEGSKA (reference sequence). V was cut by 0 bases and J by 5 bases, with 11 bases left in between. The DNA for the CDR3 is TGCAGTGCTAGAGACCAGGGGCGCGAAAACATTCAGTACTTC. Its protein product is CSARDQGRENIQYF.

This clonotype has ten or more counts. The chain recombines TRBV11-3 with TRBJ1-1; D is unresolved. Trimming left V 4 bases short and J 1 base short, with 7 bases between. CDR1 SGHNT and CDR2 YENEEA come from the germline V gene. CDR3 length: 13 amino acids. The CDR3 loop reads CASSSGANTEAFF. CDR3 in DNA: TGTGCCAGCAGCTCCGGTGCGAACACTGAAGCTTTCTTT.